This T cell receptor beta chain was retrieved from a study of T cells in Graves' hyperthyroidism and ophthalmopathy. In the study overall: Peripheral blood draws took place at initial diagnosis, ahead of any treatment. The study, taken as a whole, reports: In the blood, most expanded thyroid clonotypes above 0.001 appeared as well. Ophthalmopathy, which appeared later, was predicted by the model a median roughly 6.4 months before onset.

Amplified TCR beta CDR3 regions came from RNA transcripts. First-round RT-PCR of the TCR CDR3 relied on the HTBI primer set. TCRdb processed the multiplex PCR reads anew with MiXCR; each CDR3 protein has one entry. Here the sample spans approximately 640,000 distinct CDR3 sequences, 16% being singletons. Note on this clonotype: The antigen remains unidentified.

Trimming took 4 bases from V and 0 from J, leaving 13 bases between them. The CDR3 has 15 residues. From germline, CDR1 is DFQATT and CDR2 SNEGSKA (reference sequence). This clonotype was obtained from a woman in her 30s with Graves' hyperthyroidism. The chain joins TRBV20-1 to TRBJ2-1; maybe TRBD2 (5 bases). Material: blood. In nucleotides, the CDR3 is TGCAGTGCTATGGCTAGCCCGAGCTCCTACAATGAGCAGTTCTTC. Translated: CSAMASPSSYNEQFF.